This TCR beta chain was sequenced in a study of shared clonotypes between healthy human individuals. Selected positively for CCR7 and CD45RO-negative, naive CD8 cells excluded terminally differentiated effector memory CD45RA+ cells. For this clone: Antigen unknown.

Study results and caveats: What naive subsets generally showed was a larger estimated richness than memory subsets showed. Tissue TCR repertoires likely differ from these blood-only repertoires.

The protocol was immunoSEQ multiplex PCR, while the TCRdb copy is restricted to in-frame clones and leaves out a portion. Among more than 600,000 clones listed, about 92% were seen once. This CDR3 region has 13 residues. The V end lost 7 bases, the J end lost 3 bases, and 16 bases lay between the germline ends. Germline CDR1 and CDR2: SQVTM and ANQGSEA. The V and J genes are TRBV29-1 and TRBJ2-7, with D possibly TRBD1 on 6 matching bases. What was sequenced was naive CD8+ T cells sorted from blood. The origin of this receptor is a man aged 25 to 40 in good health. CDR3 residues: CSALTGQVYEQYF. Here the CDR3 DNA reads TGCAGCGCCTTGACAGGCCAAGTCTACGAGCAGTACTTC.